The 25 T cell receptor beta chains given below trace back to one sample, sequenced in a study of T-cell reconstitution after alpha-beta-depleted transplantation in children. Using unique molecular identifiers, the investigators prepared the TCRbeta library. TCRdb used MiXCR to reprocess the PCR reads, holding one entry per CDR3 protein. Here the sample spans some 400,000 distinct CDR3 sequences, roughly 22% being singletons. The sample consisted of PBMCs from the stem cell graft donor, taken from the stem cell graft. All receptors come from a human donor who donated a stem cell graft to a child with acute myeloid leukemia.

This rearrangement joins TRBV12-3 or TRBV12-4 to TRBJ2-1; 8 bases map to TRBD2. The CDR3 is 16 amino acids. With V trimmed by 5 bases and J by 2 bases, 8 bases remained unmatched. DNA for the CDR3: TGTGCCAGCAGTCCCCAGCGGGAGAGGGCCTACAATGAGCAGTTCTTC. It is translated as CASSPQRERAYNEQFF.

The V and J genes are TRBV18 and TRBJ1-1; 7 bases map to TRBD1. V trimming: 3 bases; J trimming: 5 bases; junction bases outside the gene matches: 15. Germline CDR1 and CDR2: KGHSH and LQKENI. The CDR3 is made up of 17 amino acids. The CDR3: CASSPPPGQQVMTEAFF. The CDR3, as DNA: TGTGCCAGCTCACCGCCACCGGGACAGCAAGTCATGACTGAAGCTTTCTTT.

This clonotype has only a few counts. This chain uses TRBV28 with TRBJ2-3; maybe TRBD2 (5 bases). The CDR3 has 13 residues. CDR1 and CDR2 from the germline V gene are MDHEN and SYDVKM. The V end lost 7 bases, the J end lost 0 bases, and 8 bases lay between the germline ends. Here the CDR3 DNA reads TGTGCCAGCATAGAGGGAAGCACAGATACGCAGTATTTT. Residues: CASIEGSTDTQYF.

This chain uses TRBV10-3 with TRBJ1-1, with D unresolved. CDR1 is ENHRY and CDR2 is SYGVKD in the germline V gene. The CDR3 consists of 14 residues. V lost 8 bases and J 4 bases, leaving 17 bases between the germline ends. CDR3 residues: CAIRPREGLTEAFF. The CDR3 DNA reads TGTGCCATCCGTCCAAGGGAAGGGCTCACTGAAGCTTTCTTT.

This chain joins TRBV11-1 and TRBJ2-5; 12 nucleotides line up with TRBD2. The germline V gene has CDR1 SGHAT and CDR2 FQDESV (reference sequence). V shed 5 bases, J shed 3 bases, and the junction held 13 bases outside the gene matches. The CDR3 is made up of 18 amino acids. The CDR3 region is CASSNVRLAGDRKETQYF. DNA for the CDR3: TGTGCCAGCAGCAACGTCCGACTAGCGGGAGACAGGAAAGAGACCCAGTACTTC.

This chain links TRBV20-1 with TRBJ2-6; no firm D call. Germline V gene data show CDR1 as DFQATT and CDR2 as SNEGSKA (reference sequence). V was trimmed by 1 base and J by 1 base, leaving 8 bases between them. This CDR3 has 15 amino acids. As DNA, the CDR3 is TGCAGTGCTAGAGTCCCGGGTTCTGGGGCCAACGTCCTGACTTTC. Translating it yields CSARVPGSGANVLTF.

Regarding this clonotype: This may stem from a read error, because a much larger clone lies one nucleotide away. The CDR3 protein is CAGSQAEYSYNEQFF. In DNA, the CDR3 is TGCGCCGGCAGCCAAGCTGAATACTCCTACAATGAGCAGTTCTTC. The V gene is TRBV4-1, the J gene TRBJ2-1; D is unresolved. The CDR3 spans 15 residues. Germline values: CDR1 MGHRA, CDR2 YSYEKL.

Many counts were recorded for this clonotype. The chain recombines TRBV12-3 or TRBV12-4 with TRBJ2-1; D possibly corresponds to TRBD1 (5 bases). This CDR3 spans 12 amino acids. The V end lost 8 bases, the J end lost 2 bases, and 7 bases lay between the germline ends. This chain's CDR3 is CASRQTYNEQFF. The CDR3 DNA reads TGTGCCAGCCGACAGACCTACAATGAGCAGTTCTTC.

The gene calls are TRBV10-3 and TRBJ2-3; 7 bases line up with TRBD2. The ends lost 0 bases at V and 3 bases at J; junction bases unmatched: 3. The CDR3 contains 15 residues. Germline V gene sequence: CDR1 ENHRY, CDR2 SYGVKD. CDR3 nucleotides: TGTGCCATCAGTGAGTCGAGCGGGATAACAGATACGCAGTATTTT. This sequence encodes CAISESSGITDTQYF.

This clonotype was seen more than once but under ten times. This chain links TRBV21-1 with TRBJ1-1. TRBV21-1 is given as a pseudogene. This CDR3 contains 16 residues. CDR3 sequence reads: CASSSPRRGANTEAFF. The CDR3 nucleotides read TGTGCCAGCAGCTCCCCACGAAGAGGAGCGAACACTGAAGCTTTCTTT.

This chain joins TRBV20-1 and TRBJ2-7, with 10 nucleotides matching TRBD2. Germline V gene data show CDR1 as DFQATT and CDR2 as SNEGSKA (reference sequence). The CDR3 has 15 residues. The junction had 8 bases not matched to a gene; V was cut back by 3 bases and J by 3 bases. CDR3 sequence (DNA): TGCAGTGCTAGTGTCTGGAGCGGGAGGGTCTACGAGCAGTACTTC. Protein: CSASVWSGRVYEQYF.

The rearrangement joins TRBV10-3 to TRBJ2-7; tentatively, D is TRBD2 (6 bases). V shed 7 bases and J shed 6 bases, with 19 bases lying between them. Germline V gene data show CDR1 as ENHRY and CDR2 as SYGVKD. This CDR3 comprises 14 residues. The CDR3 reads CAIMGPGLASEQYF. DNA of the CDR3: TGTGCCATCATGGGGCCTGGCCTAGCGAGCGAGCAGTACTTC.

The sample holds many counts of this clonotype. The J gene is TRBJ2-5, the V gene TRBV7-8; D is uncertain. Trimming took off 1 base at V and 4 bases at J, with 10 bases between the two ends. This CDR3 contains 14 residues. The germline V gene has CDR1 SGHVS and CDR2 FQNEAQ. CDR3 in DNA: TGTGCCAGCAGCTTAGTGGCCCTTGGAGAGACCCAGTACTTC. This sequence encodes CASSLVALGETQYF.

This clonotype was recorded at least ten times. This chain links TRBV7-6 with TRBJ2-3, with 7 bases lining up with TRBD2. The CDR3 runs to 13 residues. Germline values: CDR1 SGHVS, CDR2 FNYEAQ. Losses at the gene ends were 0 bases for V and 6 bases for J; bases not matched to a gene: 0. CDR3 in amino acids: CASSLASGDTQYF. The CDR3 region has the DNA TGTGCCAGCAGCTTAGCTAGCGGGGATACGCAGTATTTT.

The gene calls are TRBV24-1 and TRBJ2-5; no clear D gene. CDR3 length: 14 residues. Germline CDR1 is KGHDR and CDR2 is SFDVKD. The germline V and J ends were trimmed by 7 bases and 1 base, with 12 bases remaining between them. The CDR3 here is CATRSLERQETQYF. CDR3 DNA: TGTGCCACCAGGAGCCTCGAGCGCCAAGAGACCCAGTACTTC.

This clonotype came up a few times. The rearrangement links TRBV9 to TRBJ1-5, with D possibly matching TRBD1 (5 bases). V was pared by 2 bases and J by 7 bases, with 16 bases between. The CDR3 extends over 15 amino acids. Germline loops: CDR1 SGDLS, CDR2 YYNGEE. The CDR3 spells CASSVGVALTQPQHF. CDR3 sequence (DNA): TGTGCCAGCAGCGTGGGGGTCGCACTCACACAGCCCCAGCATTTT.

The chain employs TRBV3-1 and TRBJ2-2, with D unclear. From germline, CDR1 is LGHDT and CDR2 YNNKEL (reference sequence). The germline V and J ends were trimmed by 3 bases and 2 bases, with 7 bases remaining between them. The CDR3 spans 14 residues. The CDR3 nucleotides are TGTGCCAGCAGCCATTCGCTTAACACCGGGGAGCTGTTTTTT. Its translation is CASSHSLNTGELFF.

This chain joins TRBV9 and TRBJ2-1; 8 bases are a match to TRBD2. The V segment lost 4 bases and the J segment 3 bases; nucleotides outside the gene matches: 12. The germline V gene has CDR1 SGDLS and CDR2 YYNGEE. This CDR3 region has 17 residues. The CDR3 loop reads CASSSSPQRESYNEQFF. As DNA, the CDR3 is TGTGCCAGCAGCTCGAGCCCCCAGCGGGAGAGCTACAATGAGCAGTTCTTC.

This rearrangement joins TRBV5-1 to TRBJ2-1, with D tentatively TRBD2 (6 bases). Trimming took off 0 bases at V and 10 bases at J, with 23 bases between the two ends. Per the germline V gene, CDR1 is SGHRS and CDR2 is YFSETQ. CDR3 length: 17 amino acids. CDR3 region: CASSLAMTGLPLSEQFF. As DNA, the CDR3 is TGCGCCAGCAGCTTGGCCATGACGGGACTCCCCCTCTCGGAGCAGTTCTTC.

This clonotype showed up many times. The chain employs TRBV20-1 and TRBJ2-6; a weak D match, TRBD2 (5 bases). V was cut by 1 base and J by 1 base, with 11 bases left in between. Germline V lookup: CDR1 DFQATT, CDR2 SNEGSKA (reference sequence). This CDR3 contains 16 residues. The CDR3 DNA is TGCAGTGCTAGAGGACTAATTCTGTCTGGGGCCAACGTCCTGACTTTC. It codes for CSARGLILSGANVLTF.

The sample holds many counts of this clonotype. The rearrangement uses TRBV5-1 and TRBJ2-2; 8 positions match TRBD2. This CDR3 comprises 14 residues. The germline gives CDR1 SGHRS, CDR2 YFSETQ. The ends lost 3 bases at V and 4 bases at J; junction bases unmatched: 2. CDR3 sequence (DNA): TGCGCCAGCAGCTCCGGGACTAGCACCGGGGAGCTGTTTTTT. Protein product: CASSSGTSTGELFF. Full variable domain (rest looked up from reference TRBV5-1 and TRBJ2-2): KAGVTQTPRYLIKTRGQQVTLSCSPISGHRSVSWYQQTPGQGLQFLFEYFSETQRNKGNFPGRFSGRQFSNSRSEMNVSTLELGDSALYLCASSSGTSTGELFFGEGSRLTVL.

This rearrangement joins TRBV12-3 or TRBV12-4 to TRBJ2-5; no reliable D call. V was shortened by 4 bases and J by 5 bases, with 8 bases between the two germline ends. The CDR3 length is 12 residues. The CDR3 DNA reads as TGTGCCAGCAGTTCCAGTCGGGAGACCCAGTACTTC. Protein: CASSSSRETQYF.

The chain employs TRBV7-9 and TRBJ1-4, with a tentative D call TRBD1 (6 bases). CDR3 length: 17 amino acids. V lost 6 bases and J lost 4, with 21 bases in between. In germline, CDR1 is SEHNR, CDR2 FQNEAQ (reference sequence). As DNA, the CDR3 is TGTGCCAGCAGTATCCCCGAGTCGGGACAACTTAATGAAAAACTGTTTTTT. This gives the protein CASSIPESGQLNEKLFF.

The chain employs TRBV20-1 and TRBJ2-7; either TRBD1 or TRBD2 may fit D (5 bases each). V shed 3 bases and J shed 4 bases, with 16 bases lying between them. CDR1 DFQATT and CDR2 SNEGSKA come from the germline V gene (reference sequence). The CDR3 totals 14 residues. As DNA, the CDR3 is TGCAGTGCTAGCCCCAGGGCTTCGGGGTACGAGCAGTACTTC. Translating it yields CSASPRASGYEQYF.

This clonotype came up many times. The chain is built from TRBV20-1 and TRBJ2-1, with 10 bases identical to TRBD2. Germline values: CDR1 DFQATT, CDR2 SNEGSKA (reference sequence). CDR3 length: 15 residues. J lost 9 bases, V lost 0 bases, and 8 bases had no gene match. For the CDR3, the DNA is TGCAGTGCTAGAGAACTGGCTAGCGGGAGTGGTGAGCAGTTCTTC. Translation gives CSARELASGSGEQFF.